This T cell receptor (beta chain) came from a study of neurological immune-mediated disorders. Whole-study context: Relapsing-remitting disease affected around 31, and secondary progressive 3, of roughly 35 multiple sclerosis patients.

The authors made cDNA by 5'RACE with 10-nucleotide random UMIs. MiXCR, run by TCRdb on the 5' RACE reads, gives a single entry per CDR3 protein. The sample includes approximately 100,000 distinct CDR3 sequences, 3% to 4% of them seen just once. This clonotype was counted many times. Germline CDR1 is SGHRS and CDR2 is YFSETQ. The V end was cut by 1 base, the J end by 7 bases, with 15 bases between. There are 15 residues in the CDR3. This TCR derives from a woman aged 18-30 years with multiple sclerosis. Input material: PBMCs. The gene calls are TRBV5-1 and TRBJ2-4; D remains unclear. CDR3 nucleotides: TGCGCCAGCAGCTTGTTCTCGGCCCAACTCAACATTCAGTACTTC. Translated, it gives CASSLFSAQLNIQYF.